The clone carrying this T cell receptor (beta chain) came up many times. This sample was included in a study of regulatory T cells in long-lasting Graves disease. CDR3-region Arm-PCR and iRepertoire HTBI primers produced the TCR beta libraries. TCRdb recomputed calls from the multiplex PCR reads with MiXCR, one row per CDR3 protein. Found here are about 360,000 distinct CDR3 sequences, 16% of them singletons; the top ten hold 20% to 25%. Noted time point: newly diagnosed GD, antithyroid drugs for less than 3 months. With RNA extracted from PBMCs as input, the TCR library was made. CDR3 length: 16 amino acids. Trimming cost V 1 base and J 2 bases, with 12 bases left between them. The germline CDR1 and CDR2 sequences are MGHRA and YSYEKL. These data were also reused for a study on T cells in Graves' hyperthyroidism and ophthalmopathy. Turning to that study: Model-based prediction identified ophthalmopathy a median roughly 5.9 months prior to its onset.

The rearrangement links TRBV4-1 to TRBJ2-1; no clear D. The clonotype comes from a woman between 18 and 30 years old with Graves disease. This material consisted of peripheral blood mononuclear cells (PBMCs), taken at new diagnosis, from a patient treated with antithyroid drugs. The CDR3 is CASSQAGIATYNEQFF. CDR3 nucleotides: TGCGCCAGCAGCCAAGCCGGAATAGCCACCTACAATGAGCAGTTCTTC.